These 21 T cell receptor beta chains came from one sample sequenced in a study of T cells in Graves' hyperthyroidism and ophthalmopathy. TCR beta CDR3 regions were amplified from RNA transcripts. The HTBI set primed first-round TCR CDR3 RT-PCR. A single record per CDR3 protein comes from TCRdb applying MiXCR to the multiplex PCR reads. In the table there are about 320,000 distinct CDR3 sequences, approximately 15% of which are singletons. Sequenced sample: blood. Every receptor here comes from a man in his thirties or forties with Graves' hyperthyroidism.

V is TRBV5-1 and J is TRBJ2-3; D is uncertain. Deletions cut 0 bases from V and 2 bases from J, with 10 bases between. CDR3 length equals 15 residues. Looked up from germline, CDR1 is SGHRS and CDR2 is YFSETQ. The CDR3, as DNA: TGCGCCAGCAGCTTGGCCCCTGAGATCACAGATACGCAGTATTTT. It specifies CASSLAPEITDTQYF.

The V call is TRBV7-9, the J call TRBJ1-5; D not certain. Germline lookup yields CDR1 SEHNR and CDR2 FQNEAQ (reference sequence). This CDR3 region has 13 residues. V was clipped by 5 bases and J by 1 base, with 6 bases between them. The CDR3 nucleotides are TGTGCCAGCAGCCTGAGGAGCAATCAGCCCCAGCATTTT. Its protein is CASSLRSNQPQHF.

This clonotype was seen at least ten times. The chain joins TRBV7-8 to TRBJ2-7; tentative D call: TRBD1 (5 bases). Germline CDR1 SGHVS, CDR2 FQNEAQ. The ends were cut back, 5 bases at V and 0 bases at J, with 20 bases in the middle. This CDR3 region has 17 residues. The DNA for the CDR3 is TGTGCCAGCAGCCACCCCGCTGTCGACAGTTTCTCCTACGAGCAGTACTTC. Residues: CASSHPAVDSFSYEQYF.

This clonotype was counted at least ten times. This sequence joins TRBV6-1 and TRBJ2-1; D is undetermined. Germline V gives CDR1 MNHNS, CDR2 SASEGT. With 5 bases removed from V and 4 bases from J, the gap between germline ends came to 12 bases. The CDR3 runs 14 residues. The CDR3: CASSLRHEYNEQFF. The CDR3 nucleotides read TGTGCCAGCAGTTTAAGGCACGAATACAATGAGCAGTTCTTC.

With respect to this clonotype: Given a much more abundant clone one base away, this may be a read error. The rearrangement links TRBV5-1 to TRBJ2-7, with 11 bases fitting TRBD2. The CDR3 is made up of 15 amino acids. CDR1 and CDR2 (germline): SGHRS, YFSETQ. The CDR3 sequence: CASRAGASGRNEQHF. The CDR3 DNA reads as TGCGCCAGCAGGGCTGGGGCTAGCGGGAGGAACGAGCAGCACTTC.

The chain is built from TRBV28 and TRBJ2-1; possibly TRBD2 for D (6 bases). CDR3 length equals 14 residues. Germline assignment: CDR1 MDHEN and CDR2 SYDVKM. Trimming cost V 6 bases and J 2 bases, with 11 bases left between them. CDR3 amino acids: CASRREFAYNEQFF. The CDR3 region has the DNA TGTGCCAGCAGACGGGAGTTCGCCTACAATGAGCAGTTCTTC.

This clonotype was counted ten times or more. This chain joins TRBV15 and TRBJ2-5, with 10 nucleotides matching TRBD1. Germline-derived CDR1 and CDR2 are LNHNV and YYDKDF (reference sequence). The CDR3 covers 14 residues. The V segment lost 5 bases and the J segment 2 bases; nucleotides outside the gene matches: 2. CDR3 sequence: CATSQDRGQETQYF. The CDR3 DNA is TGTGCCACCAGCCAGGACAGGGGGCAAGAGACCCAGTACTTC.

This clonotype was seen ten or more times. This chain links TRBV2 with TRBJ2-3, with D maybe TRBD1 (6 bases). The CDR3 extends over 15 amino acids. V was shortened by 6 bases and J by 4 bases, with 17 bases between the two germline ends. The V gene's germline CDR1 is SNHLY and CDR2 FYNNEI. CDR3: CASRMDREDADTQYF. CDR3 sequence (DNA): TGTGCCAGCAGGATGGACAGAGAGGACGCAGATACGCAGTATTTT.

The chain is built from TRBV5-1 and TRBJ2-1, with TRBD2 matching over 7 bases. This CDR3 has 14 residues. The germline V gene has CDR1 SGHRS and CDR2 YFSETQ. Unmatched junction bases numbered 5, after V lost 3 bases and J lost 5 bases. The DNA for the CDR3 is TGCGCCAGCAGCTCAGAGCGGGGAGACAATGAGCAGTTCTTC. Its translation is CASSSERGDNEQFF. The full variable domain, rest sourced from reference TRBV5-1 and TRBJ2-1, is KAGVTQTPRYLIKTRGQQVTLSCSPISGHRSVSWYQQTPGQGLQFLFEYFSETQRNKGNFPGRFSGRQFSNSRSEMNVSTLELGDSALYLCASSSERGDNEQFFGPGTRLTVL.

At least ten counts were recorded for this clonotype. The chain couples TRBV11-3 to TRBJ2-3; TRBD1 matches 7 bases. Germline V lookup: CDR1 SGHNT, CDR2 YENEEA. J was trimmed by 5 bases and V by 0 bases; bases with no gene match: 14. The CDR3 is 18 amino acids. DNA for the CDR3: TGTGCCAGCAGCTTAGAAGGCCCTGGGACAGCTTCAGTAGATACGCAGTATTTT. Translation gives CASSLEGPGTASVDTQYF.

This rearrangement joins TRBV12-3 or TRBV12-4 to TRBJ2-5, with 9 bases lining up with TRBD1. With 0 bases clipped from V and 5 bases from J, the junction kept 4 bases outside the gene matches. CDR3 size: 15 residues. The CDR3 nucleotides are TGTGCCAGCAGTTTAGCGACAGGGGGGCACGAGACCCAGTACTTC. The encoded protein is CASSLATGGHETQYF.

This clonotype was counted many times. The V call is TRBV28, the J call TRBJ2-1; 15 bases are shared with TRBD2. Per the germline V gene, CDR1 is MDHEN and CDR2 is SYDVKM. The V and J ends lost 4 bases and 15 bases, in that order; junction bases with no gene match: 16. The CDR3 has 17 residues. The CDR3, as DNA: TGTGCCAGCAGTTCATCCCCGGGACTAGCGGGAGGCCCTCGAGGGTTCTTC. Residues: CASSSSPGLAGGPRGFF.

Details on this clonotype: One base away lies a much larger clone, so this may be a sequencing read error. This chain's CDR3 is CASSTRQGLSNEQYF. CDR3 bases: TGTGCCAGCAGCACCCGACAGGGGTTATCCAATGAGCAGTACTTC. The V call is TRBV7-9, the J call TRBJ2-1, with TRBD1 identical over 8 bases. The DNA end lines up better with TRBJ2-7; the J call may be wrong. The CDR3 length is 15 residues. Per the germline V gene, CDR1 is SEHNR and CDR2 is FQNEAQ (reference sequence).

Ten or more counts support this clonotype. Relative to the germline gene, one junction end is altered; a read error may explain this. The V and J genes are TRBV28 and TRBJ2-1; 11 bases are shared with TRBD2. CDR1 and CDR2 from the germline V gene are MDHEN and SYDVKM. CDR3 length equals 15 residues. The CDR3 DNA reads TGTGCCAGCAGCCCCGGGACTAGCGGCTACCATGAGCAGTTCTTC. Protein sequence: CASSPGTSGYHEQFF.

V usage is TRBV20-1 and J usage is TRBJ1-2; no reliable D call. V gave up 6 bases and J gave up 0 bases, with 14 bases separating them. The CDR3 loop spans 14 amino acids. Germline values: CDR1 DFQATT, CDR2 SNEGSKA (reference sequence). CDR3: CSAETNHANYGYTF. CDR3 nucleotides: TGCAGTGCCGAGACGAACCATGCTAACTATGGCTACACCTTC.

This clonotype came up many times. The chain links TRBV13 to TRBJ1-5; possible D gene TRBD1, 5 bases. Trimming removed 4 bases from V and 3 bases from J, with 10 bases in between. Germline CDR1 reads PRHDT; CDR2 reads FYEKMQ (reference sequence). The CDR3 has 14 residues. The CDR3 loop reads CASSSGRFNQPQHF. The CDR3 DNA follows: TGTGCCAGCAGCTCGGGACGGTTCAATCAGCCCCAGCATTTT. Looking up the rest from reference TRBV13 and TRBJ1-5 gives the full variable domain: AAGVIQSPRHLIKEKRETATLKCYPIPRHDTVYWYQQGPGQDPQFLISFYEKMQSDKGSIPDRFSAQQFSDYHSELNMSSLELGDSALYFCASSSGRFNQPQHFGDGTRLSIL.

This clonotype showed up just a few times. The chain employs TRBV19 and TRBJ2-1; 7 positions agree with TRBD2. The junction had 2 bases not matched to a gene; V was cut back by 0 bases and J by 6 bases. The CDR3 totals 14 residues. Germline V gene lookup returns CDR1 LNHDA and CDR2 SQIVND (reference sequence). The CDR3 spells CASSIERTSNEQFF. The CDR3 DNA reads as TGTGCCAGTAGTATAGAACGGACTAGCAATGAGCAGTTCTTC.

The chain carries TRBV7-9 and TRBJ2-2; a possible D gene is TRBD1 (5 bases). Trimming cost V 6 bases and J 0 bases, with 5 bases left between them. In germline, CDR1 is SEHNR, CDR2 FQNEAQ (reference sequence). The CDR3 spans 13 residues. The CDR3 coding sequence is TGTGCCAGCAGACAGGCGAACACCGGGGAGCTGTTTTTT. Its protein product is CASRQANTGELFF.

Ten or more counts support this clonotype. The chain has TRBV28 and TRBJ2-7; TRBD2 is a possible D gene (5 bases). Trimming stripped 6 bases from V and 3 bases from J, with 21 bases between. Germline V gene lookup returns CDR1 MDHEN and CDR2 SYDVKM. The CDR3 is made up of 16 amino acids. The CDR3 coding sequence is TGTGCCAGCAGGCCCGCAATAGGTGACTACCGCTACGAGCAGTACTTC. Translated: CASRPAIGDYRYEQYF.

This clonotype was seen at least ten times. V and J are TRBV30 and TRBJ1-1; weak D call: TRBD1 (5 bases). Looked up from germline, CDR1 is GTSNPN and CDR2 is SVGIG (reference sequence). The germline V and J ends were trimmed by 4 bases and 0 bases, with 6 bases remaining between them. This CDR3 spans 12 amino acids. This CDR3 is CAWTGLNTEAFF. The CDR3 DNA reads TGTGCCTGGACGGGACTGAACACTGAAGCTTTCTTT.

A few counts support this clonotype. The CDR3 DNA sequence: TGTGCCAGCAGCCCCTTTGGAGGAACTAATGAAAAACTGTTTTTT. This encodes CASSPFGGTNEKLFF. The J gene is TRBJ1-4, the V gene TRBV9, with unresolved D. The CDR3 is 15 amino acids. Deletions cut 4 bases from V and 1 base from J, with 11 bases between. Germline CDR1 reads SGDLS; CDR2 reads YYNGEE.